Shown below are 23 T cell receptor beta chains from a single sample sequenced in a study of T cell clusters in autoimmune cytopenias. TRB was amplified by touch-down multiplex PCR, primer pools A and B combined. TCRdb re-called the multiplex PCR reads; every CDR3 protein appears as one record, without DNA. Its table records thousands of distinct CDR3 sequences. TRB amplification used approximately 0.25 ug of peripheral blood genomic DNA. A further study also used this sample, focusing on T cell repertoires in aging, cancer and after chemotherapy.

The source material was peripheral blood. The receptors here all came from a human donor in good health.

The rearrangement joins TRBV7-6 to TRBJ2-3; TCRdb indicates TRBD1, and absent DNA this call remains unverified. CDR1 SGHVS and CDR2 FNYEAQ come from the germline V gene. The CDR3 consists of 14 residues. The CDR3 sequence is CASSLSRGTDTQYF.

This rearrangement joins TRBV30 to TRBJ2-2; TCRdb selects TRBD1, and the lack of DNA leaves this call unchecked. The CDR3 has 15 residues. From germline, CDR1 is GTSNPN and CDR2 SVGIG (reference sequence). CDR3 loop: CAWSGGAILTGELFF.

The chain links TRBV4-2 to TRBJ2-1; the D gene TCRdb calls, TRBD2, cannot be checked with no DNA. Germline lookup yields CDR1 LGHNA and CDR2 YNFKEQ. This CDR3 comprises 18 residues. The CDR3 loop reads CASSQHLIGAGNNNEQFF.

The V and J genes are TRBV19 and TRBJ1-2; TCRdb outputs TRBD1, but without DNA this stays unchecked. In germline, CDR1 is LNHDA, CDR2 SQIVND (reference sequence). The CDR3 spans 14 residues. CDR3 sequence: CASSTTTGSYGYTF.

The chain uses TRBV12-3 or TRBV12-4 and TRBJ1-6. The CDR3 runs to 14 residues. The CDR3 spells CATRMGRRNSPLHF.

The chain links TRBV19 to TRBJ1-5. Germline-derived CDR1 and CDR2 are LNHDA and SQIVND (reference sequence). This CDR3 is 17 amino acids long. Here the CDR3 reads CASSIEWGSRRNQPQHF.

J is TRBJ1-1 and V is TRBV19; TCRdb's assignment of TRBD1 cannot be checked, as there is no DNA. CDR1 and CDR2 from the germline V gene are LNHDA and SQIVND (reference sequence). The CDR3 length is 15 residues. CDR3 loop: CASTATGEGSTEAFF.

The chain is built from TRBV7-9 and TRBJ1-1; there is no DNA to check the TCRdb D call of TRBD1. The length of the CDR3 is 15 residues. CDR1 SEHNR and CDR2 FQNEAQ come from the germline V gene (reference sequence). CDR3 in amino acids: CASSLAGAMNTEAFF. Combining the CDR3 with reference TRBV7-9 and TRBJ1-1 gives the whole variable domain DTGVSQNPRHKITKRGQNVTFRCDPISEHNRLYWYRQTLGQGPEFLTYFQNEAQLEKSRLLSDRFSAERPKGSFSTLEIQRTEQGDSAMYLCASSLAGAMNTEAFFGQGTRLTVV.

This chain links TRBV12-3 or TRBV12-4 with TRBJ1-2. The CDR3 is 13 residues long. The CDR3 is CASSFIGYYGYTF.

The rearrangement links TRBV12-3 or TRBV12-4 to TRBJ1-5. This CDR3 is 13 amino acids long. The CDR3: CASRADRNQPQHF.

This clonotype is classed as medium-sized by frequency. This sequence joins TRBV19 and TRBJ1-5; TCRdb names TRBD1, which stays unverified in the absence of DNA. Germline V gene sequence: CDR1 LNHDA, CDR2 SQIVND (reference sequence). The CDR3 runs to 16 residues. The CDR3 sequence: CASSITLGAYNQPQHF.

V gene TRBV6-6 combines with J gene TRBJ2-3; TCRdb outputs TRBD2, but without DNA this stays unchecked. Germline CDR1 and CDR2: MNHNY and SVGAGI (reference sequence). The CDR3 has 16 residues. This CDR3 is CASSSLAGGVSDTQYF.

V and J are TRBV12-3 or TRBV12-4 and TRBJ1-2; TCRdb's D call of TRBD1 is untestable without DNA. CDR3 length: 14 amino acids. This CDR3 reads CASSAPGGIYGYTF.

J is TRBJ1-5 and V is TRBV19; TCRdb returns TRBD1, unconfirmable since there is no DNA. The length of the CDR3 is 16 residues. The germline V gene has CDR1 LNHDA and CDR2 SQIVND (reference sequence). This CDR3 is CASRSSSTGGYQPQHF.

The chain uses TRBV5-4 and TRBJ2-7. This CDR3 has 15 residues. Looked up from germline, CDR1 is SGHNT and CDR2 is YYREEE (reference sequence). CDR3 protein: CASSFGSASPYEQYF.

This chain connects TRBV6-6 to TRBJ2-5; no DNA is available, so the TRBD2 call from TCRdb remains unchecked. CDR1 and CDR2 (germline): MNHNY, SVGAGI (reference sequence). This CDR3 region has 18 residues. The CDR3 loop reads CASSYSPLTSGDQETQYF.

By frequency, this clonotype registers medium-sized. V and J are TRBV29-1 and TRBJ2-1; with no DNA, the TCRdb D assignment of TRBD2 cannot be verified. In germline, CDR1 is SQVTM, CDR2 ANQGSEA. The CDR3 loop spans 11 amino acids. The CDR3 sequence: CSATSSDEQFF.

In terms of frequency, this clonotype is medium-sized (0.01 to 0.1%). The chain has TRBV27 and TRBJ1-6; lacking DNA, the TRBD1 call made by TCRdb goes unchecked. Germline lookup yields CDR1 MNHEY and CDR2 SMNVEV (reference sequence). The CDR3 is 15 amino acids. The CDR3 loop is CASSLGGAENSPLHF.

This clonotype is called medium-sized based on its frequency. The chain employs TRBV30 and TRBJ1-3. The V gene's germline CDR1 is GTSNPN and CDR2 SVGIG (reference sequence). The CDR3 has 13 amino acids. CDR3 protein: CAWTWTGGNTIYF.

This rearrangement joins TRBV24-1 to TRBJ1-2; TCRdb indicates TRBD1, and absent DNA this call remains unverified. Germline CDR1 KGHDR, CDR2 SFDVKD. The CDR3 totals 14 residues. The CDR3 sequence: CATSESGAGYGYTF.

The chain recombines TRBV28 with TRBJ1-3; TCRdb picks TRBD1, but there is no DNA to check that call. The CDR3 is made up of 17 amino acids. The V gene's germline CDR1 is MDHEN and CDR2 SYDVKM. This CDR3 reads CASSLYTGSYSGNTIYF.

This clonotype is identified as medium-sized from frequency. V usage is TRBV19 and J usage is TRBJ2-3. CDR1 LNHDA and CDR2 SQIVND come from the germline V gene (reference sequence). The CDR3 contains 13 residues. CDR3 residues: CASSILPADTQYF.

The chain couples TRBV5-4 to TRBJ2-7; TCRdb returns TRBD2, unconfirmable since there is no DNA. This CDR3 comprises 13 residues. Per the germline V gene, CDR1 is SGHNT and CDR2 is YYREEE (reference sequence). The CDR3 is CASSLDPAYEQYF.